This passage covers 30 T cell receptor beta chains from one sample sequenced in a study of T cells after yellow fever vaccination. TCRdb itself ran the 5' RACE reads through MiXCR, one entry per CDR3 protein. The sample includes a few hundred thousand distinct CDR3 sequences, around a sixth of them seen just once. The sample consisted of PBMCs, taken less than 6 days after the first yellow fever vaccination. These receptor sequences come from a man aged 18 to 35 who received the YFV17D yellow fever vaccine.

Notes on this clonotype: Being one base from a much bigger clone, this may be a read error. This chain's CDR3 is CASSLLGLARNEQFF. The CDR3 DNA follows: TGTGCCAGCAGCCTTTTGGGACTAGCCCGCAATGAGCAGTTCTTC. The rearrangement joins TRBV7-9 to TRBJ2-1; 9 bases match TRBD2. The CDR3 length is 15 residues. V lost 5 bases and J lost 6; bases outside the gene matches: 8. Germline V CDR1 and CDR2: SEHNR, FQNEAQ (reference sequence).

A few counts support this clonotype. This chain joins TRBV4-1 and TRBJ1-5, with 7 bases matching TRBD1. The V gene's germline CDR1 is MGHRA and CDR2 YSYEKL. This CDR3 has 14 amino acids. V lost 6 bases, J lost 3 bases, and 5 bases stayed unmatched. The CDR3 here is CASSRGQTNQPQHF. The DNA of the CDR3 is TGCGCCAGCAGTCGGGGACAGACCAATCAGCCCCAGCATTTT.

The gene calls are TRBV14 and TRBJ1-2; TRBD1 matches 8 bases. Unmatched junction bases numbered 5, after V lost 1 base and J lost 4 bases. This CDR3 is 15 amino acids long. The germline gives CDR1 SGHDN, CDR2 FVKESK. The CDR3 DNA reads as TGTGCCAGCAGCCAAGGGGCAGGGGGCTCCTATGGCTACACCTTC. It specifies CASSQGAGGSYGYTF.

This clonotype was seen more than once but under ten times. This sequence joins TRBV5-1 and TRBJ2-1; D call uncertain. CDR3 length equals 12 residues. The V end lost 5 bases, the J end lost 13 bases, and 16 bases lay between the germline ends. CDR1 is SGHRS and CDR2 is YFSETQ in the germline V gene. The DNA for the CDR3 is TGCGCCAGCAGATCCCCGCCTAGTTCTCAGTTCTTC. It encodes CASRSPPSSQFF. Complete variable domain (other parts from reference TRBV5-1 and TRBJ2-1): KAGVTQTPRYLIKTRGQQVTLSCSPISGHRSVSWYQQTPGQGLQFLFEYFSETQRNKGNFPGRFSGRQFSNSRSEMNVSTLELGDSALYLCASRSPPSSQFFGPGTRLTVL.

This clonotype was seen more than once but under ten times. CDR3 in DNA: TGCAGCGTGCCTAGCGGGGGGGTGGATGAGCAGTTCTTC. Its translation is CSVPSGGVDEQFF. This rearrangement joins TRBV29-1 to TRBJ2-1; TRBD2 matches at 12 bases. This CDR3 region has 13 residues. The ends lost 6 bases at V and 8 bases at J; junction bases unmatched: 5. Germline assignment: CDR1 SQVTM and CDR2 ANQGSEA.

This clonotype was seen many times. This chain uses TRBV12-3 or TRBV12-4 with TRBJ2-5; unclear D gene. V shed 3 bases and J shed 1 base, with 6 bases lying between them. The CDR3 contains 13 residues. Here the CDR3 reads CASSFDGQETQYF. CDR3 in DNA: TGTGCCAGCAGTTTTGACGGCCAAGAGACCCAGTACTTC.

This clonotype was counted only a few times. V is TRBV30 and J is TRBJ2-7; TRBD2 aligns across 11 bases. Trimming took 5 bases from V and 4 from J; bases not matched to a gene: 4. Germline-derived CDR1 and CDR2 are GTSNPN and SVGIG (reference sequence). There are 13 residues in the CDR3. This CDR3 is CAWSLAGDYEQYF. DNA for the CDR3: TGTGCCTGGTCACTAGCGGGGGATTACGAGCAGTACTTC. The full variable domain, its missing parts supplied by reference TRBV30 and TRBJ2-7, is SQTIHQWPATLVQPVGSPLSLECTVEGTSNPNLYWYRQAAGRGLQLLFYSVGIGQISSEVPQNLSASRPQDRQFILSSKKLLLSDSGFYLCAWSLAGDYEQYFGPGTRLTVT.

V is TRBV4-2 and J is TRBJ2-4; D is undetermined. CDR1 and CDR2 (germline): LGHNA, YNFKEQ. The CDR3 extends over 16 amino acids. The V and J ends lost 1 base and 0 bases respectively, with 10 bases between them. CDR3: CASSQGNSLAKNIQYF. CDR3 bases: TGTGCCAGCAGCCAAGGGAACAGTCTAGCCAAAAACATTCAGTACTTC.

This clonotype was recorded a few times. This chain connects TRBV20-1 to TRBJ2-3; weak D call: TRBD2 (6 bases). The V and J ends lost 3 bases and 0 bases respectively, with 10 bases between them. The V gene's germline CDR1 is DFQATT and CDR2 SNEGSKA (reference sequence). This CDR3 has 14 amino acids. CDR3 loop: CSASDSGSTDTQYF. The CDR3 nucleotides read TGCAGTGCTAGCGATAGCGGCAGCACAGATACGCAGTATTTT.

This clonotype occurred a few times. This chain uses TRBV6-1 with TRBJ1-2, with D possibly TRBD1 on 6 matching bases. Germline V gene data show CDR1 as MNHNS and CDR2 as SASEGT. The V and J ends lost 6 bases and 0 bases respectively, with 17 bases between them. The CDR3 is made up of 16 amino acids. Here the CDR3 reads CASSLGQPPANYGYTF. The CDR3 coding sequence is TGTGCCAGCAGCCTCGGACAGCCCCCAGCTAACTATGGCTACACCTTC.

The CDR3 loop reads CAISEFQGPYEQYV. The CDR3 bases are TGTGCCATCAGTGAATTTCAGGGTCCCTACGAGCAGTACGTC. The J gene is TRBJ2-7, the V gene TRBV10-3, with a possible D match to TRBD1 (5 bases). This CDR3 comprises 14 residues. Trimming cost V 3 bases and J 2 bases, with 11 bases left between them. From germline, CDR1 is ENHRY and CDR2 SYGVKD.

This clonotype occurred a few times. The chain has TRBV29-1 and TRBJ2-3; TRBD1 might be the D (6 bases). Trimming took off 3 bases at V and 2 bases at J, with 15 bases between the two ends. Germline assignment: CDR1 SQVTM and CDR2 ANQGSEA. This CDR3 comprises 15 residues. The CDR3 region has the DNA TGCAGCGTTGAGGTAGGACAGAGATACACAGATACGCAGTATTTT. It yields the protein CSVEVGQRYTDTQYF.

The V call is TRBV5-1, the J call TRBJ1-3; 9 nucleotides line up with TRBD1. The CDR3 is 15 amino acids. Germline CDR1 reads SGHRS; CDR2 reads YFSETQ. J gave up 4 bases and V 4 bases, and 6 bases lay outside the gene matches. The CDR3 spells CASSGYGTGGNTIYF. The CDR3 region has the DNA TGCGCCAGCAGCGGATACGGGACAGGGGGAAACACCATATATTTT.

In its sample, this clonotype was seen a few times. This sequence joins TRBV7-9 and TRBJ2-7; 8 bases fit TRBD1. The CDR3 consists of 14 residues. The trim removed 0 bases at V and 5 bases at J, leaving 3 bases unmatched. Per the germline V gene, CDR1 is SEHNR and CDR2 is FQNEAQ (reference sequence). The chain's CDR3 is CASSLAQGADEQYF. The CDR3 DNA follows: TGTGCCAGCAGCTTAGCCCAGGGGGCAGACGAGCAGTACTTC.

This clonotype turned up a few times. This rearrangement joins TRBV12-3 or TRBV12-4 to TRBJ1-5; D is perhaps TRBD1 (6 bases). Trimming stripped 2 bases from V and 3 bases from J, with 14 bases between. The CDR3 runs to 16 residues. CDR3 protein: CASSLPPDSLNQPQHF. The DNA of the CDR3 is TGTGCCAGCAGTTTACCCCCGGACAGCCTCAATCAGCCCCAGCATTTT.

The CDR3 sequence is CTSSHGGGNSPLHF. Written as DNA, the CDR3 is TGCACCAGCAGCCACGGGGGAGGCAATTCACCCCTCCACTTT. V is TRBV1 and J is TRBJ1-6. TRBV1 is listed as a pseudogene. This CDR3 has 14 amino acids.

Only a few counts were recorded for this clonotype. The rearrangement links TRBV5-5 to TRBJ2-5; tentatively, D is TRBD1 (5 bases). The CDR3 is 15 residues long. Per the germline V gene, CDR1 is SGHKS and CDR2 is YYEKEE (reference sequence). V was trimmed by 3 bases and J by 4 bases, leaving 16 bases between them. Here the CDR3 DNA reads TGTGCCAGCAGCTCCCTTCGATTGGGGCGAGAGACCCAGTACTTC. Its protein product is CASSSLRLGRETQYF.

This clonotype was found a few times. The chain employs TRBV5-1 and TRBJ1-2; D is uncertain. The CDR3 covers 16 residues. Deletions cut 0 bases from V and 6 bases from J, with 18 bases between. CDR1 SGHRS and CDR2 YFSETQ come from the germline V gene. The CDR3 loop is CASSLGWGEAGHGYTF. In nucleotides, the CDR3 is TGCGCCAGCAGCTTGGGCTGGGGAGAGGCCGGACATGGCTACACCTTC.

The gene calls are TRBV5-6 and TRBJ1-1; D is uncertain. V lost 4 bases to trimming and J lost 1 base, with 17 bases between them. CDR3 length equals 16 residues. The V gene's germline CDR1 is SGHDT and CDR2 YYEEEE. CDR3 sequence reads: CASSLGGIRGNTEAFF. In DNA form, the CDR3 reads TGTGCCAGCAGCCTGGGCGGGATTCGAGGGAACACTGAAGCTTTCTTT. The whole variable domain, remainder taken from reference TRBV5-6 and TRBJ1-1, is DAGVTQSPTHLIKTRGQQVTLRCSPKSGHDTVSWYQQALGQGPQFIFQYYEEEERQRGNFPDRFSGHQFPNYSSELNVNALLLGDSALYLCASSLGGIRGNTEAFFGQGTRLTVV.

This clonotype has a handful of counts. The V and J genes are TRBV9 and TRBJ2-5; 11 nucleotides align to TRBD1. The germline gives CDR1 SGDLS, CDR2 YYNGEE. The CDR3 has 15 residues. Trimming cost V 3 bases and J 5 bases; bases outside gene matches: 6. CDR3 in amino acids: CASSARDRGIETQYF. In DNA form, the CDR3 reads TGTGCCAGCAGCGCAAGGGACAGGGGGATTGAGACCCAGTACTTC.

A word on this clonotype: The junction does not match germline at one end; this may be a read error. The chain couples TRBV11-1 to TRBJ2-7, with D uncertain. Germline values: CDR1 SGHAT, CDR2 FQDESV (reference sequence). The CDR3 is 12 residues long. CDR3 DNA: TGTGCCAGCAGCTTTAACTCCCACGAGCCGTACTTC. Translated: CASSFNSHEPYF.

This clonotype was counted ten times or more. The gene calls are TRBV4-1 and TRBJ2-5, with a weak D call TRBD1 (6 bases). CDR1 is MGHRA, CDR2 YSYEKL, per germline. This CDR3 is 14 amino acids long. Trimming took off 1 base at V and 3 bases at J, with 9 bases between the two ends. CDR3 residues: CASSQVGGEETQYF. The CDR3 DNA follows: TGCGCCAGCAGCCAAGTAGGGGGTGAAGAGACCCAGTACTTC.

CDR3 sequence reads: CASSLRGSNEKLFF. In DNA, the CDR3 is TGTGCCAGCAGCTTACGGGGGTCTAATGAAAAACTGTTTTTT. The chain uses TRBV5-4 and TRBJ1-4; a possible D gene is TRBD1 (5 bases). CDR3 length: 14 amino acids. V lost 2 bases and J 3 bases, leaving 8 bases between the germline ends. Germline values: CDR1 SGHNT, CDR2 YYREEE (reference sequence).

V usage is TRBV7-2 and J usage is TRBJ2-2; a weak D match, TRBD1 (6 bases). This CDR3 comprises 14 residues. The V end lost 4 bases, the J end lost 4 bases, and 10 bases lay between the germline ends. Germline loops: CDR1 SGHTA, CDR2 FQGNSA. CDR3 sequence reads: CASSSQGLTGELFF. In nucleotides, the CDR3 is TGTGCCAGCAGCTCCCAGGGGCTCACCGGGGAGCTGTTTTTT.

This clonotype showed up just a few times. This sequence joins TRBV12-3 or TRBV12-4 and TRBJ2-5; TRBD2 might be the D (6 bases). The V end was cut by 1 base, the J end by 13 bases, with 10 bases between. The CDR3 spans 11 residues. The CDR3 loop is CASSLGDSGYF. For the CDR3, the DNA is TGTGCCAGCAGTTTAGGGGACTCCGGGTACTTC.

This sequence joins TRBV19 and TRBJ2-5, with TRBD2 matching over 7 bases. Trimming took 4 bases from V and 4 from J; bases not matched to a gene: 6. In germline, CDR1 is LNHDA, CDR2 SQIVND (reference sequence). This CDR3 is 14 amino acids long. CDR3: CASSTSGSPETQYF. The CDR3 DNA follows: TGTGCCAGTAGTACTAGCGGATCTCCAGAGACCCAGTACTTC.

This clonotype was seen repeatedly, ten times or more. V is TRBV7-2 and J is TRBJ1-3; weak D call: TRBD1 (5 bases). The germline V gene encodes CDR1 SGHTA and CDR2 FQGNSA. Trimming took 5 bases from V and 2 from J, leaving 13 bases between them. CDR3 length: 15 residues. Written as DNA, the CDR3 is TGTGCCAGCAGCGCGCAGGTGGGGCCTGGAAACACCATATATTTT. It specifies CASSAQVGPGNTIYF.

The V call is TRBV4-3, the J call TRBJ1-1, with D perhaps matching TRBD1 (5 bases). V lost 4 bases and J lost 7, with 13 bases in between. The CDR3 extends over 13 amino acids. CDR1 and CDR2 (germline): LGHNA, YSLEER. The CDR3 protein is CASSPRETNEAFF. CDR3 coding DNA: TGCGCCAGCAGCCCCAGGGAGACGAATGAAGCTTTCTTT.

The rearrangement links TRBV4-3 to TRBJ1-1, with D tentatively TRBD1 (5 bases). Germline CDR1 is LGHNA and CDR2 is YSLEER. V was trimmed by 1 base and J by 3 bases, leaving 9 bases between them. The CDR3 is 14 residues long. Here the CDR3 reads CASSQARGDTEAFF. CDR3 sequence (DNA): TGCGCCAGCAGCCAAGCCCGGGGGGACACTGAAGCTTTCTTT.

V is TRBV12-3 or TRBV12-4 and J is TRBJ1-5; 8 bases line up with TRBD1. V shed 6 bases and J 0 bases; nucleotides not matched to a gene: 4. There are 15 residues in the CDR3. The CDR3 loop is CASRGQVYSNQPQHF. The CDR3 DNA is TGTGCCAGCAGGGGACAGGTTTATAGCAATCAGCCCCAGCATTTT.